This record looks at one T cell receptor (beta chain) sequence and its context. Its specificity is not known. In the authors' workflow: ImmunoSEQ only sent back junction sequences with no quality scores, so filtering was done differently. TCRdb's table, derived via immunoSEQ multiplex PCR, lists solely in-frame clones and lacks some. Clone size and the V and J calls come from that table; the DNA yielded D and trimming. The table lists around 2.5 million clones, 93% of them singletons. The donor cohort consisted entirely of Caucasian adults residing in Nashville, Tennessee. This record belongs to a study of shared clonotypes between healthy human individuals. The CDR3 sequence is 17 residues long. Germline V gives CDR1 SGHRS, CDR2 YFSETQ. With V trimmed by 0 bases and J by 0 bases, 5 bases remained unmatched. Points from the study as a whole: The naive CD4 repertoires of four donors were compared, and roughly 5% of clonotypes were shared.

The TCR was taken from a man younger than 30 in good health. Some clones in this sample may be carry-over from other donors' samples. This chain uses TRBV5-1 with TRBJ2-3, with 9 nucleotides matching TRBD2. Input material: naive CD4+ T cells from PBMCs. As for subset: CD45RA+ positively selected. CDR3 residues: CASSLVGSGSSTDTQYF. CDR3 DNA: TGCGCCAGCAGCTTGGTAGGTAGCGGGAGTAGCACAGATACGCAGTATTTT.